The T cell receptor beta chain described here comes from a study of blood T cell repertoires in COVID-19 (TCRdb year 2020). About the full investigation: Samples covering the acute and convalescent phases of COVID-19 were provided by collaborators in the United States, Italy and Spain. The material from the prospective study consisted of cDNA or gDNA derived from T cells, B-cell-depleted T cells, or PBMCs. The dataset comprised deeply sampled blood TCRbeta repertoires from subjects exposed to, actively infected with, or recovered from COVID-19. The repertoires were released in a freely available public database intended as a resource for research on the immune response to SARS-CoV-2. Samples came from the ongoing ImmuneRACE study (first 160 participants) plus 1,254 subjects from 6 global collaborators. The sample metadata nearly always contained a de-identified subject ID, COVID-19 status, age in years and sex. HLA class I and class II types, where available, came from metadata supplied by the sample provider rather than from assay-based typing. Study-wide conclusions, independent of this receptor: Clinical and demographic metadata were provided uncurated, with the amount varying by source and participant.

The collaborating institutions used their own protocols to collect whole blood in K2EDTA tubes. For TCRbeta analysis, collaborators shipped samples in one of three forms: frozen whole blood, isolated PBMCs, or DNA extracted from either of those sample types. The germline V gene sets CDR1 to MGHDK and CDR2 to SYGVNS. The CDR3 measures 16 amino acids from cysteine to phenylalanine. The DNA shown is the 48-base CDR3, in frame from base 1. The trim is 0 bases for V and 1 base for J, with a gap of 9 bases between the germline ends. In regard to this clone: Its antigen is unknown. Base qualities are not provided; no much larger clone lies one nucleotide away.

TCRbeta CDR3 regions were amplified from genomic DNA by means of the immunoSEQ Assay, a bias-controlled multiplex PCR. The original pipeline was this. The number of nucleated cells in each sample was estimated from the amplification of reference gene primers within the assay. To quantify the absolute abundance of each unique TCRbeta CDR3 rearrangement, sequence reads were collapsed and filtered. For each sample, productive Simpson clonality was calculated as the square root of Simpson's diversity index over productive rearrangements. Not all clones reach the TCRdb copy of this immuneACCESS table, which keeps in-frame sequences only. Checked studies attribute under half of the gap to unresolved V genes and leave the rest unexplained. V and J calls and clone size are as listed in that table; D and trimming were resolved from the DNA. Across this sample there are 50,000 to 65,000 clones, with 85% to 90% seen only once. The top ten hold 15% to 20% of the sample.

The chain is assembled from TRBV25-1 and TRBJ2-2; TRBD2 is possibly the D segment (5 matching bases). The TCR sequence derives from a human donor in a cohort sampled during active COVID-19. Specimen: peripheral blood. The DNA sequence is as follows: TGTGCCAGCAGTGAATATGATCGGGGGAACACCGGGGAGCTGTTTTTT. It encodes CASSEYDRGNTGELFF.